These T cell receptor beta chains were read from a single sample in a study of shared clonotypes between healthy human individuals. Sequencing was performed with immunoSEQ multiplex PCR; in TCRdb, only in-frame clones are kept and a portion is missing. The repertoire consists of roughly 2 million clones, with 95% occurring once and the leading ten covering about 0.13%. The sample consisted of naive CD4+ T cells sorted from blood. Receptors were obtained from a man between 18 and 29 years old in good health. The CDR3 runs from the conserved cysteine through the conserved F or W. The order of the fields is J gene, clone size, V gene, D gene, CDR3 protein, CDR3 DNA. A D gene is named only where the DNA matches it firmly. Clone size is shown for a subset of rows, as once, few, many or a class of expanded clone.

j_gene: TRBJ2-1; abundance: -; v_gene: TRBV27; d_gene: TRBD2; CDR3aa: CASTSGGAPQKFF; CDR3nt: TGTGCCAGCACTAGCGGGGGGGCCCCACAGAAGTTCTTC
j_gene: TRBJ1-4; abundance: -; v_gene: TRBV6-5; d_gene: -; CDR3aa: CASSYTPDLNEKLFF; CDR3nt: TGTGCCAGCAGTTACACTCCGGACCTTAATGAAAAACTGTTTTTT
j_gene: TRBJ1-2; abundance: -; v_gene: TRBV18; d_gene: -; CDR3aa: CASSPVADYYGYTF; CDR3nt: TGTGCCAGCTCACCCGTCGCAGATTACTATGGCTACACCTTC
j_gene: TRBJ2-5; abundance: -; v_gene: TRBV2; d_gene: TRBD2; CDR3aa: CASSVGAGGGETQYF; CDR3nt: TGTGCCAGCAGTGTTGGAGCGGGAGGGGGAGAGACCCAGTACTTC
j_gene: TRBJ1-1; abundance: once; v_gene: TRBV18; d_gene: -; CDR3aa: CASSPTGTYEAFF; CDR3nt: TGTGCCAGCTCACCGACAGGAACCTATGAAGCTTTCTTT
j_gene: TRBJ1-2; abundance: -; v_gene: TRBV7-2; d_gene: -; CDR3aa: CASSLGTQNYGYTF; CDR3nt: TGTGCCAGCAGCCTCGGGACGCAAAACTATGGCTACACCTTC
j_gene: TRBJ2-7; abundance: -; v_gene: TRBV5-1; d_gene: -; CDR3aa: CASSLALSYEQYF; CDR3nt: TGCGCCAGCAGCTTGGCCTTGTCCTACGAGCAGTACTTC
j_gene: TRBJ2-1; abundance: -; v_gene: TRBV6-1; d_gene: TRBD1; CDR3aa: CASSVSPGQYNEQFF; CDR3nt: TGTGCCAGCAGTGTAAGTCCGGGACAGTACAATGAGCAGTTCTTC
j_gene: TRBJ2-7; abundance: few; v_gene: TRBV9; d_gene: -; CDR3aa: CASSVGPSSYEQYF; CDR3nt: TGTGCCAGCAGCGTAGGTCCCAGCTCCTACGAGCAGTACTTC
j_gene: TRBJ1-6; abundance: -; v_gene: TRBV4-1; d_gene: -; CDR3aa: CASSQGGRVHSPLHF; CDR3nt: TGCGCCAGCAGCCAAGGTGGCAGGGTCCATTCACCCCTCCACTTT
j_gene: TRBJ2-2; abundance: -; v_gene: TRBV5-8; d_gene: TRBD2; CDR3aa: CASRPYGGGAVGELFF; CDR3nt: TGTGCCAGCAGGCCCTATGGCGGGGGGGCCGTCGGGGAGCTGTTTTTT
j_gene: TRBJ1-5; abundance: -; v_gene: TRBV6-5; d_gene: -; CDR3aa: CASSESYSNQPQHF; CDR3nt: TGTGCCAGCAGCGAATCATATAGCAATCAGCCCCAGCATTTT
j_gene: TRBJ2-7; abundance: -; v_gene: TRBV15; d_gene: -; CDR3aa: CATSRDPLASYEQYF; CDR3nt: TGTGCCACCAGCAGAGATCCTCTAGCCTCCTACGAGCAGTACTTC
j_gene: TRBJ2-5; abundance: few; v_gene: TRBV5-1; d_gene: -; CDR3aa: CASSPPGNQETQYF; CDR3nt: TGCGCCAGCAGCCCTCCTGGGAACCAAGAGACCCAGTACTTC
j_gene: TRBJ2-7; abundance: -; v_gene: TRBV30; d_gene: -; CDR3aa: CAWSWSSSDYKQYF; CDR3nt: TGTGCCTGGAGTTGGTCTAGTTCCGACTACAAGCAGTACTTC
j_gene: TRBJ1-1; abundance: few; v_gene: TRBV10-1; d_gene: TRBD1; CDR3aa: CASRGQGKGGTEAFF; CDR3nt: TGCGCCAGCCGGGGACAGGGTAAAGGCGGGACTGAAGCTTTCTTT
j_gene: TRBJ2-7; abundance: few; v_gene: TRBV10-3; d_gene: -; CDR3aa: CAISPDPYEQYF; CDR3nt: TGTGCCATCAGTCCAGACCCCTACGAGCAGTACTTC
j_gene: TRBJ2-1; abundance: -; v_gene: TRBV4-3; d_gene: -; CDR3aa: CASSRGNEQFF; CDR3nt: TGCGCCAGCAGCCGAGGGAATGAGCAGTTCTTC
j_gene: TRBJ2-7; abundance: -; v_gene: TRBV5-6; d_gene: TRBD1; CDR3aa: CASSFRDRALYEQYF; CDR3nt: TGTGCCAGCAGCTTCCGGGACAGAGCCCTCTACGAGCAGTACTTC
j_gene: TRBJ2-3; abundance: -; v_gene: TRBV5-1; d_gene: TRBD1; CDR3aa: CASSEGTGRTDTQYF; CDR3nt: TGCGCCAGCAGCGAAGGGACAGGGCGCACAGATACGCAGTATTTT
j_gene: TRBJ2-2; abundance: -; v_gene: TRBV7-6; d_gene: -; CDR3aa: CASRSRAGMLNGELFF; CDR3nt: TGTGCCAGCAGATCCCGGGCAGGGATGCTGAACGGGGAGCTGTTTTTT
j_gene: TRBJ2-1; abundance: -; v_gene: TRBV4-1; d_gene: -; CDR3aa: CASSLPGRENLSKGESRLF; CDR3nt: TGCGCCAGCAGCCTCCCGGGGCGGGAAAACCTCTCAAAGGGCGAAAGCAGACTCTTC
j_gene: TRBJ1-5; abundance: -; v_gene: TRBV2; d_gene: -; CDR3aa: CASSRGDGNQPQHF; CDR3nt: TGTGCCAGCAGTCGAGGGGATGGCAATCAGCCCCAGCATTTT
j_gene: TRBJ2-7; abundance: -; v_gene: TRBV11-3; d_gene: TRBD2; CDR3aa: CASSLRAGVAYEQYF; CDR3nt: TGTGCCAGCAGCTTAAGAGCGGGAGTAGCCTACGAGCAGTACTTC